A selection of T cell receptor beta chains follows, all from one sample in a study of T cell changes during pregnancy in multiple sclerosis. Repertoires were generated with immunoSEQ multiplex PCR, while TCRdb's copy carries only in-frame clones and drops some. This table has about 81,000 clones, about 94% appearing once. Source: peripheral blood, taken in the third trimester of pregnancy. Source of these receptors: a female donor with multiple sclerosis, enrolled in a pregnancy study. The CDR3 runs from the conserved cysteine through the conserved F or W. D genes are given only for firm matches. Size tells how often a clone was seen (once, few, many) or the class of an expanded clone, and some rows leave it out.

CDR3nt	CDR3aa	abundance	d_gene	v_gene	j_gene
TGTGCCAGCAGAGGGGACAGGCGCGGCCTCCACTTT	CASRGDRRGLHF	.	TRBD1	TRBV2	TRBJ1-6
TGTGCCAGCAGCTTACGGCCAGGTTACAATGAGCAGTTCTTC	CASSLRPGYNEQFF	once	.	TRBV7-3	TRBJ2-1
TGTGCCAGCAGCTTAGCGCCTGGGACAGGGAGGTCACCCCTCCACTTT	CASSLAPGTGRSPLHF	.	TRBD1	TRBV7-9	TRBJ1-6
TGTGCCAGCAGTGTGGGAGGGAAAAATGAAGCTTTCTTT	CASSVGGKNEAFF	.	.	TRBV6-5	TRBJ1-1
TGTGCCAGCAGCCCCGGTGAGGCTTACGCGTCACCCCTCCACTTT	CASSPGEAYASPLHF	.	.	TRBV2	TRBJ1-6
TGTGCCAGCAGCTTACGGACAATGGCAGAGACCCAGTACTTC	CASSLRTMAETQYF	.	.	TRBV13	TRBJ2-5
TGTGCCAGCAGCACTCCAAGCGGGGGGGCGGCAGATACGCAGTATTTT	CASSTPSGGAADTQYF	.	TRBD2	TRBV7-6	TRBJ2-3
TGTGCCAGCAGTCTGGTGCAGGGGGCCGTCTCAGATACGCAGTATTTT	CASSLVQGAVSDTQYF	.	TRBD1	TRBV27	TRBJ2-3
TGTGCCAGCAGCCCGTCCCCAGGGTATTACGAGCAGTACTTC	CASSPSPGYYEQYF	.	.	TRBV11-2	TRBJ2-7
TGTGCCAGCAGCCCTGGGACAGGGGGCAATGAAAAACTGTTTTTT	CASSPGTGGNEKLFF	.	TRBD1	TRBV9	TRBJ1-4
TGTGCCTGGTTGACAGGAATTAATTCACCCCTCCACTTT	CAWLTGINSPLHF	.	.	TRBV30	TRBJ1-6
TGTGCCAGCAGCCCCCCTTCCCCGAACACCGGGGAGCTGTTTTTT	CASSPPSPNTGELFF	.	.	TRBV13	TRBJ2-2
TGTGCCAGCAGTGCCACTATGGCAGGGGCTGGTGAAGCTTTCTTT	CASSATMAGAGEAFF	once	.	TRBV25-1	TRBJ1-1
TGTGCCAGCAGTGGCGCCGGACAGCCGGTAGGTCAGCCCCAGCATTTT	CASSGAGQPVGQPQHF	.	.	TRBV6-1	TRBJ1-5
TGCAGCGTTGAAGTGAGAGCTATGAACACTGAAGCTTTCTTT	CSVEVRAMNTEAFF	.	.	TRBV29-1	TRBJ1-1
TGTGCCAGCAGCCCGATGACTCTTAACTATGGCTACACCTTC	CASSPMTLNYGYTF	.	.	TRBV5-4	TRBJ1-2
TGTGCCAGCAGCTCCGTCCGGGACAGGGGTCCCCAAGAGACCCAGTACTTC	CASSSVRDRGPQETQYF	.	TRBD1	TRBV5-6	TRBJ2-5
TGTGCCAGCAGTGTGGGGACACGGAATTCACCCCTCCACTTT	CASSVGTRNSPLHF	.	.	TRBV25-1	TRBJ1-6
TGTGCCAGCAGCCAAGATATCAGCGGGGGATCAATGAAGCAGTTCTTC	CASSQDISGGSMKQFF	.	TRBD2	TRBV4-2	TRBJ2-1
TGTGCCAGCAGTGAAATCGGGACAACACGTGTCGGGGAGCTGTTTTTT	CASSEIGTTRVGELFF	.	.	TRBV6-1	TRBJ2-2
TGCGCCAGCAGCTTGGTATTAACAGCCCCGAATCAGCCCCAGCATTTT	CASSLVLTAPNQPQHF	.	.	TRBV5-1	TRBJ1-5
TGTGCCAGCAGTTTTGCCGGGACACCTATGAACACTGAAGCTTTCTTT	CASSFAGTPMNTEAFF	.	.	TRBV27	TRBJ1-1
TGTGCCAGCTCTCCCGGGACAACTCGTTCACCCCTCCACTTT	CASSPGTTRSPLHF	once	.	TRBV6-5	TRBJ1-6
TGTGCCACCAGCAGATTAATGGACAGGCTACGAGGGGAGCTGTTTTTT	CATSRLMDRLRGELFF	.	TRBD1	TRBV15	TRBJ2-2
TGCGCCAGCAGCACAGCGGGTACGCAGTATTTT	CASSTAGTQYF	.	.	TRBV10-2	TRBJ2-3
TGTGCCAGCAGTATGACTAGCGGGGGGGTTGGTGAGCAGTTCTTC	CASSMTSGGVGEQFF	.	TRBD2	TRBV27	TRBJ2-1
TGTGCCAGCAGCTTAGGCGGAAGCTCCTACAATGAGCAGTTCTTC	CASSLGGSSYNEQFF	.	.	TRBV5-6	TRBJ2-1
TGTGCCATCAGGACAGGCCCTGCGGTTATAGATACGCAGTATTTT	CAIRTGPAVIDTQYF	once	.	TRBV10-3	TRBJ2-3
TGTGCCAGCGGGGGGGCAGCCTACGAGCAGTACTTC	CASGGAAYEQYF	.	.	TRBV6-1	TRBJ2-7
TGTGCCAGCAGAAATAGGGGGCTTACTGAAGCTTTCTTT	CASRNRGLTEAFF	.	TRBD1	TRBV28	TRBJ1-1
TGTGCCAGCAGTGGGGGGACAGCCAATAATGAAAAACTGTTTTTT	CASSGGTANNEKLFF	once	TRBD1	TRBV27	TRBJ1-4
TGTGCCAGCAGCTTTGACAGTCCTTACTCTGGAAACACCATATATTTT	CASSFDSPYSGNTIYF	.	.	TRBV7-9	TRBJ1-3
TGCGCCAGCAGCCTTACAGGGTATGGCACTGAAGCTTTCTTT	CASSLTGYGTEAFF	.	.	TRBV4-1	TRBJ1-1
TGTGCCAGCAGTTACGAGGCCCCTACAGATACGCAGTATTTT	CASSYEAPTDTQYF	.	.	TRBV6-5	TRBJ2-3
TGTGCCAGCAGCTTAGAGGGGGTGATGAACACTGAAGCTTTCTTT	CASSLEGVMNTEAFF	.	.	TRBV7-2	TRBJ1-1
TGTGCCAGCTCACAGCTAGCCCGGGACACCCCCGAGACCCAGTACTTC	CASSQLARDTPETQYF	.	.	TRBV18	TRBJ2-5
TGTGCCAGCAAATACAGGGGGTTTAGCACAGATACGCAGTATTTT	CASKYRGFSTDTQYF	.	TRBD1	TRBV6-1	TRBJ2-3
TGTGCCAGCAGTTACCGGGACTTCTACAATGAGCAGTTCTTC	CASSYRDFYNEQFF	.	.	TRBV6-5	TRBJ2-1
TGCGCCAGCAGCCCCCGGGAGCCGGTGTGGGACACTGAAGCTTTCTTT	CASSPREPVWDTEAFF	.	.	TRBV5-1	TRBJ1-1
TGTGCCAGCAGTGGACTACCCTCCCCCTACGAGCAGTACTTC	CASSGLPSPYEQYF	.	.	TRBV13	TRBJ2-7
TGTGCCAGCAGCTGGGGACAGGGGGATCAGCCCCAGCATTTT	CASSWGQGDQPQHF	.	TRBD1	TRBV7-9	TRBJ1-5
TGTGCCAGCAGTGAACCGGGGGGGTCCTACAATGAGCAGTTCTTC	CASSEPGGSYNEQFF	.	TRBD2	TRBV6-1	TRBJ2-1
TGTGCCAGCAGTCCGAGGACAGGCTGGGGGAACGGCTACACCTTC	CASSPRTGWGNGYTF	once	TRBD1	TRBV7-8	TRBJ1-2
TGTGCCAGCAGTTTATACCAGGGTACCCTTTACGAGCAGTACTTC	CASSLYQGTLYEQYF	.	.	TRBV27	TRBJ2-7
TGTGCCAGCAGTTACGGCTCCCAGGGGTTTTCCTACGAGCAGTACTTC	CASSYGSQGFSYEQYF	.	.	TRBV6-5	TRBJ2-7
TGTGCCAGCAGCCCCCTCAGCGGGGGCACAGATACGCAGTATTTT	CASSPLSGGTDTQYF	.	TRBD2	TRBV9	TRBJ2-3
TGTGCCAGCAGTGAAACATTCGATTCACCCCTCCACTTT	CASSETFDSPLHF	.	.	TRBV25-1	TRBJ1-6
TGTGCCAGCAGCCAAGTCGGATGGGCAACCTATGGCTACACCTTC	CASSQVGWATYGYTF	.	.	TRBV14	TRBJ1-2
TGTGCCAGCAGTTCCCGAACAGGGTGGATAGAGGGCTACACCTTC	CASSSRTGWIEGYTF	.	.	TRBV6-5	TRBJ1-2
TGTGCCAGCTTAGCGGGCGGGCTTGGTACTAGCACAGATACGCAGTATTTT	CASLAGGLGTSTDTQYF	.	TRBD2	TRBV27	TRBJ2-3
TGTGCCAGCAGGCTAAGGGGGCTCCCTGGCGAGCAGTACTTC	CASRLRGLPGEQYF	once	TRBD1	TRBV2	TRBJ2-7
TGTGCCAGCAGGCGCCAGGGGATGGATAATTCACCCCTCCACTTT	CASRRQGMDNSPLHF	.	.	TRBV28	TRBJ1-6